This T cell receptor beta chain was retrieved from a study of blood T cell repertoires in COVID-19. The V gene's germline CDR1 is MNHEY and CDR2 SMNVEV (reference sequence). The CDR3 is made up of 13 amino acids. Trimming took off 5 bases at V and 6 bases at J, with 11 bases between the two ends. Sequencing was performed with immunoSEQ multiplex PCR; in TCRdb, only in-frame clones are kept and a portion is missing. Among 65,000 or so clones listed, 70% to 85% were seen once. Sequencing used peripheral blood. V and J are TRBV27 and TRBJ1-5; D may be TRBD1 (6 bases). The source of this sequence is a woman in her 70s with acute or convalescent COVID-19. The CDR3 DNA reads as TGTGCCAGCAGTGACACAGGGTCTCAGCCCCAGCATTTT. Amino acids: CASSDTGSQPQHF.